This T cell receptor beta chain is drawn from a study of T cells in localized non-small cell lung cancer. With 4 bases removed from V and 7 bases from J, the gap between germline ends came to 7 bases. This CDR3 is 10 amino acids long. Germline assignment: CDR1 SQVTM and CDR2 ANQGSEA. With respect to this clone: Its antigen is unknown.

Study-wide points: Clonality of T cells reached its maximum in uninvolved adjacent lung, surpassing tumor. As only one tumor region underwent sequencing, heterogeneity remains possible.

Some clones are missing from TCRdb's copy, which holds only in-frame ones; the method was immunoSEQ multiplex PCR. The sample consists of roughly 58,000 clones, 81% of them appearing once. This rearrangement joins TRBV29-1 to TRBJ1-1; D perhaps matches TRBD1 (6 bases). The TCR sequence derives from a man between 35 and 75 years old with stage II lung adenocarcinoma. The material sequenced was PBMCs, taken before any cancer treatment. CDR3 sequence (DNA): TGCAGCGTTGGACAGGTTGAAGCTTTCTTT. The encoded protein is CSVGQVEAFF. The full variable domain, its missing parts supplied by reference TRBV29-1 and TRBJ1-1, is SAVISQKPSRDICQRGTSLTIQCQVDSQVTMMFWYRQQPGQSLTLIATANQGSEATYESGFVIDKFPISRPNLTFSTLTVSNMSPEDSSIYLCSVGQVEAFFGQGTRLTVV.